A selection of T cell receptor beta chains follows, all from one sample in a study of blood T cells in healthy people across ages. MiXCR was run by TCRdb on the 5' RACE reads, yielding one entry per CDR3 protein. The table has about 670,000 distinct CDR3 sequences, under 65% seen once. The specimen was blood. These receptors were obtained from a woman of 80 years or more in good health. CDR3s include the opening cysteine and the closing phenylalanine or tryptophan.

cdr3_aa: CSHLSGTFGNEQFF; j_call: TRBJ2-1; v_call: TRBV29-1
cdr3_aa: CSVAGITKNIQYF; j_call: TRBJ2-4; v_call: TRBV29-1
cdr3_aa: CASTPRSRRGELFF; j_call: TRBJ2-2; v_call: TRBV12-3/TRBV12-4
cdr3_aa: CASRPHLTDTQYF; j_call: TRBJ2-3; v_call: TRBV6-5
cdr3_aa: CASSQGRSLREQYF; j_call: TRBJ2-7; v_call: TRBV7-8
cdr3_aa: CSAKGSSPYEQYF; j_call: TRBJ2-7; v_call: TRBV20-1
cdr3_aa: CASSHGRGRSYEQYF; j_call: TRBJ2-7; v_call: TRBV3-1
cdr3_aa: CAISDTTTGGDTF; j_call: TRBJ1-2; v_call: TRBV24-1
cdr3_aa: CASSPGRVTEAFF; j_call: TRBJ1-1; v_call: TRBV7-9
cdr3_aa: CASSRRGNNEQFF; j_call: TRBJ2-1; v_call: TRBV6-5
cdr3_aa: CASSPTAMGNQPQHF; j_call: TRBJ1-5; v_call: TRBV4-2
cdr3_aa: CASSYRVYTEAFF; j_call: TRBJ1-1; v_call: TRBV12-3/TRBV12-4
cdr3_aa: CAISLAGTGELFF; j_call: TRBJ2-2; v_call: TRBV10-3
cdr3_aa: CASSADSNSYEQYF; j_call: TRBJ2-7; v_call: TRBV11-2
cdr3_aa: CASSYFGLAGGWTFF; j_call: TRBJ2-1; v_call: TRBV6-5
cdr3_aa: CASRTGSTDTQYF; j_call: TRBJ2-3; v_call: TRBV12-3/TRBV12-4
cdr3_aa: CASSSRQGLDGELFF; j_call: TRBJ2-2; v_call: TRBV6-2/TRBV6-3
cdr3_aa: CASTGTRDNEQFF; j_call: TRBJ2-1; v_call: TRBV10-3
cdr3_aa: CASSEAVAGVSYEQFF; j_call: TRBJ2-1; v_call: TRBV4-1
cdr3_aa: CASSQQGRDGYTF; j_call: TRBJ1-2; v_call: TRBV5-1
cdr3_aa: CAWRGGTSGPKNIQYF; j_call: TRBJ2-4; v_call: TRBV30
cdr3_aa: CSARDPTGAKQPQHF; j_call: TRBJ1-5; v_call: TRBV20-1
cdr3_aa: CASSSWAASTDTQYF; j_call: TRBJ2-3; v_call: TRBV5-1
cdr3_aa: CASSVRGVRPQHF; j_call: TRBJ1-5; v_call: TRBV7-3
cdr3_aa: CSAIRSTTNTGELFF; j_call: TRBJ2-2; v_call: TRBV20-1
cdr3_aa: CAGIPGQGWRYQPQHF; j_call: TRBJ1-5; v_call: TRBV28
cdr3_aa: CASSWTSANYEQYF; j_call: TRBJ2-7; v_call: TRBV12-3/TRBV12-4
cdr3_aa: CATRPSSGNTIYF; j_call: TRBJ1-3; v_call: TRBV6-1
cdr3_aa: CASSATGNDYGYTF; j_call: TRBJ1-2; v_call: TRBV9
cdr3_aa: CASSSGLGYYEQYF; j_call: -; v_call: TRBV7-2
cdr3_aa: CASSSDNQPQHF; j_call: TRBJ1-5; v_call: TRBV7-9